The 7 T cell receptor beta chains below were found in one sample sequenced in a study of blood T cells in healthy people across ages. A J-beta primer mix and a sample-barcoded 5' primer were used in a second PCR of about 7 to 12 cycles. TCRdb analysed the 5' RACE reads with MiXCR anew, one entry per CDR3 protein. The table shows 1.2 million to 1.5 million distinct CDR3 sequences, with 55% to 75% occurring only once. Sequenced sample: blood. The receptors stem from a man aged 18 to 30 in good health.

This chain joins TRBV2 and TRBJ1-1, with no clear D. Trimming shortened V by 3 bases and J by 3 bases, and 17 bases separated the two germline ends. The CDR3 runs 16 residues. Germline values: CDR1 SNHLY, CDR2 FYNNEI. DNA for the CDR3: TGTGCCAGCAGTGAGATTGCGGTCCTGCGGGACACTGAAGCTTTCTTT. Amino acids: CASSEIAVLRDTEAFF.

This clonotype was observed a few times. This chain links TRBV12-3 or TRBV12-4 with TRBJ2-5; 8 bases are shared with TRBD2. The CDR3 is 15 amino acids. Trimming removed 2 bases from V and 3 bases from J; junction bases left unmatched: 5. The CDR3: CASSLQGSGEETQYF. The CDR3 nucleotides are TGTGCCAGCAGTTTACAAGGTAGCGGGGAAGAGACCCAGTACTTC.

This chain links TRBV20-1 with TRBJ2-7, with 10 bases aligning to TRBD2. Near its end, the DNA agrees better with TRBJ2-5, so the J call may be wrong. Germline assignment: CDR1 DFQATT and CDR2 SNEGSKA (reference sequence). The CDR3 length is 14 residues. The CDR3 sequence: CSARLAGVGGTQYF. The DNA for the CDR3 is TGCAGTGCTAGACTAGCGGGAGTAGGGGGGACCCAGTACTTC.

This clonotype was recorded once. The chain uses TRBV28 and TRBJ2-7; no firm D call. Germline CDR1 is MDHEN and CDR2 is SYDVKM. This CDR3 is built from 13 residues. Trimming took off 5 bases at V and 5 bases at J, with 13 bases between the two ends. CDR3 in amino acids: CASSPPSRDEQYF. CDR3 nucleotides: TGTGCCAGCAGTCCCCCTTCTCGGGACGAGCAGTACTTC.

This chain joins TRBV6-2 or TRBV6-3 and TRBJ1-1, with a tentative D call TRBD1 (6 bases). Germline CDR1 reads MNHEY; CDR2 reads SVGEGT. Trimming left V 6 bases short and J 1 base short, with 15 bases between. The CDR3 covers 15 residues. CDR3 loop: CASRSWDTKNTEAFF. The CDR3 DNA reads as TGTGCCAGCAGATCCTGGGACACCAAGAACACTGAAGCTTTCTTT.

The chain joins TRBV7-8 to TRBJ2-1; D unresolved. This CDR3 has 14 amino acids. V lost 5 bases to trimming and J lost 0 bases, with 8 bases between them. Germline loops: CDR1 SGHVS, CDR2 FQNEAQ. CDR3 coding DNA: TGTGCCAGCAGCCTCGCCTACTCCTACAATGAGCAGTTCTTC. Its protein product is CASSLAYSYNEQFF.

The chain joins TRBV9 to TRBJ1-2; no reliable D call. V was pared by 3 bases and J by 8 bases, with 14 bases between. Germline V gene lookup returns CDR1 SGDLS and CDR2 YYNGEE. The CDR3 has 13 residues. The CDR3 DNA reads as TGTGCCAGCAGCGCCGCTCTCGACAAAGGCTACACCTTC. Translated, it gives CASSAALDKGYTF. Complete variable domain (other parts from reference TRBV9 and TRBJ1-2): DSGVTQTPKHLITATGQRVTLRCSPRSGDLSVYWYQQSLDQGLQFLIQYYNGEERAKGNILERFSAQQFPDLHSELNLSSLELGDSALYFCASSAALDKGYTFGSGTRLTVV.